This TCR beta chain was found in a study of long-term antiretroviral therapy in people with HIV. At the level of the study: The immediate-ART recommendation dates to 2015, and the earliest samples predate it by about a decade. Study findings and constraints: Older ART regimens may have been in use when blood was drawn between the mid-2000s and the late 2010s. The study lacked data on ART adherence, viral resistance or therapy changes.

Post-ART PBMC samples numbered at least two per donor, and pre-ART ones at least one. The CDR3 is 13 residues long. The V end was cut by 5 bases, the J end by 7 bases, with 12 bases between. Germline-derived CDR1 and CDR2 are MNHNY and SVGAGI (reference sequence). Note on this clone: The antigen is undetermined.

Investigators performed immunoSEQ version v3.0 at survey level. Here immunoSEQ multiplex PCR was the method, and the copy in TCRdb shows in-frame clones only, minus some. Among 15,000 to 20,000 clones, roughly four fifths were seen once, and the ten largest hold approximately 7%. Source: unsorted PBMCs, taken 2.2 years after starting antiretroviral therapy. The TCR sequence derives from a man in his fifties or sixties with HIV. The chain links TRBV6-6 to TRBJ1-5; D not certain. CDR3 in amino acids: CASSPDRFQPQHF. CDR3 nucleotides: TGTGCCAGCAGTCCGGATCGCTTCCAGCCCCAGCATTTT.